This TCR beta chain was sequenced during a study of cytomegalovirus exposure and HLA in healthy donors. PCR employed 60 Vbeta and 13 Jbeta primers. Only in-frame clones appear in the TCRdb table, and some are missing; sequencing was by immunoSEQ multiplex PCR. The sample shows around 220,000 clones, roughly 80% of them seen only once. V was pared by 5 bases and J by 0 bases, with 14 bases between. The length of the CDR3 is 15 residues. Per germline, CDR1 SSHAT and CDR2 FNYEAQ (reference sequence). The sample comprised PBMCs. The chain has TRBV7-7 and TRBJ2-7; D unclear. The TCR originated in a man aged 40-49 years in good health and CMV-seronegative. The CDR3 DNA is TGTGCCAGCAGCGCCGGTCCCTTCCCCTCCTACGAGCAGTACTTC. Translating gives CASSAGPFPSYEQYF.